This TCR beta chain was sequenced during a study of radiotherapy plus CTLA-4 blockade in lung cancer. Study-wide background: Objective responses were observed in 15% to 20% of patients, and disease control was achieved by just over 30%.

As to this clone: Its antigen is still unknown.

General observations from the study: Subsequent to radiotherapy plus ipilimumab, tumor-derived TCR clones underwent expansion in blood. Early blood T cell clone changes and increased post-radiation serum interferon-beta were reportedly the strongest response predictors.

Here immunoSEQ multiplex PCR was the method, and the copy in TCRdb shows in-frame clones only, minus some. Of 51,000 or so clones listed, approximately 76% are singletons. The V gene end was trimmed by 0 bases and the J gene end by 8 bases; junction bases not matched to a gene: 6. The CDR3 has 15 residues. CDR1 KGHSH and CDR2 LQKENI come from the germline V gene. Sequenced material: peripheral blood, taken from a patient treated with radiotherapy plus ipilimumab. This receptor was taken from a human donor with non-small cell lung cancer who had stable disease on radiotherapy plus ipilimumab. The rearrangement uses TRBV18 and TRBJ1-4; 7 bases align to TRBD1. The CDR3 DNA follows: TGTGCCAGCTCACCACCGGGACAGCAGTCGGAAAAACTGTTTTTT. Amino acids: CASSPPGQQSEKLFF.